Below are 8 T cell receptor beta chains sequenced from a single sample in a study of CD4 T cells in relation to SARS-CoV-2 and coronaviruses. The unexposed donors gave CD4+ T cells in about 2011-2018, prior to COVID-19. Isolation of CD4+ T cells took place after less than 13 days in culture. Generated by immunoSEQ multiplex PCR, the TCRdb table keeps only in-frame clones and is missing some. The data hold 20,000 to 25,000 clones, with about 70% observed a single time. Their specific antigens are unknown. Material for sequencing was CD4+ T cells from PBMCs, cultured in vitro. The receptors originated from a human donor in good health.

Notes on this clone: At one end, the junction sequence differs from germline, possibly due to a read error. The chain combines TRBV6-2 or TRBV6-3 with TRBJ1-5, with a possible D match to TRBD1 (6 bases). The CDR3 runs to 15 residues. Per the germline V gene, CDR1 is MNHEY and CDR2 is SVGEGT. CDR3 region: CASSSLSGGKQPQHF. CDR3 DNA: TGTGCCAGCAGTTCCCTTTCCGGGGGCAAACAGCCCCAGCATTTT.

This chain links TRBV11-2 with TRBJ1-1; D gene ambiguous. Germline V gene sequence: CDR1 SGHAT, CDR2 FQNNGV. The V end was cut by 4 bases, the J end by 4 bases, with 13 bases between. The CDR3 has 14 amino acids. CDR3 amino acids: CASSSLTWSTEAFF. The CDR3 bases are TGTGCCAGCAGCTCTTTGACCTGGAGCACTGAAGCTTTCTTT.

This clone showed up just once. The gene calls are TRBV6-5 and TRBJ1-6, with D perhaps TRBD1 (5 bases). CDR3 length equals 12 residues. With 7 bases removed from V and 10 bases from J, the gap between germline ends came to 11 bases. Germline V gene data show CDR1 as MNHEY and CDR2 as SVGAGI. The CDR3 DNA reads TGTGCCAGCACACGGGGACGGTCACCCCTCCACTTT. Its protein is CASTRGRSPLHF.

The chain has TRBV5-6 and TRBJ1-1; 7 positions match TRBD1. From germline, CDR1 is SGHDT and CDR2 YYEEEE. V lost 4 bases and J lost 11; bases outside the gene matches: 11. The CDR3 spans 13 residues. The CDR3 coding sequence is TGTGCCAGCAGCCCCCGGGGAGGGACAGAGGCTTTCTTT. It yields the protein CASSPRGGTEAFF. Filled out from reference TRBV5-6 and TRBJ1-1, the complete variable domain reads DAGVTQSPTHLIKTRGQQVTLRCSPKSGHDTVSWYQQALGQGPQFIFQYYEEEERQRGNFPDRFSGHQFPNYSSELNVNALLLGDSALYLCASSPRGGTEAFFGQGTRLTVV.

This clone appeared a few times. The V and J genes are TRBV6-6 and TRBJ1-4, with D unclear. CDR1 and CDR2 (germline): MNHNY, SVGAGI (reference sequence). Trimming removed 6 bases at V and 0 bases at J, with 14 bases between. CDR3 length equals 16 residues. Here the CDR3 reads CASRTLSGATNEKLFF. CDR3 bases: TGTGCCAGCAGAACCCTTAGCGGGGCAACTAATGAAAAACTGTTTTTT.

This clone was seen a few times. The genes are TRBV7-3 and TRBJ2-7, with D perhaps TRBD1 or TRBD2 (5 bases each). This CDR3 has 13 amino acids. Trimming left V 6 bases short and J 5 bases short, with 14 bases between. Germline assignment: CDR1 SGHTA and CDR2 FQGTGA. The CDR3 reads CASSGGWGHEQYF. The CDR3 DNA follows: TGTGCCAGCAGTGGGGGATGGGGTCACGAGCAGTACTTC.

This sequence joins TRBV5-1 and TRBJ2-6; possibly TRBD1 for D (6 bases). V shed 3 bases and J shed 2 bases, with 9 bases lying between them. The germline gives CDR1 SGHRS, CDR2 YFSETQ. The length of the CDR3 is 15 residues. The CDR3 sequence: CASSSGDTGANVLTF. The CDR3 region has the DNA TGCGCCAGCAGCTCAGGGGATACTGGGGCCAACGTCCTGACTTTC.

This clone was seen a handful of times. The chain is built from TRBV24-1 and TRBJ1-2; TRBD1 matches 11 bases. Germline CDR1 and CDR2: KGHDR and SFDVKD. The length of the CDR3 is 14 residues. Trimming took 3 bases from V and 8 from J; bases not matched to a gene: 4. The chain's CDR3 is CATSDGQGAGGYTF. The CDR3 DNA sequence: TGTGCCACCAGTGATGGACAGGGGGCTGGAGGCTACACCTTC.